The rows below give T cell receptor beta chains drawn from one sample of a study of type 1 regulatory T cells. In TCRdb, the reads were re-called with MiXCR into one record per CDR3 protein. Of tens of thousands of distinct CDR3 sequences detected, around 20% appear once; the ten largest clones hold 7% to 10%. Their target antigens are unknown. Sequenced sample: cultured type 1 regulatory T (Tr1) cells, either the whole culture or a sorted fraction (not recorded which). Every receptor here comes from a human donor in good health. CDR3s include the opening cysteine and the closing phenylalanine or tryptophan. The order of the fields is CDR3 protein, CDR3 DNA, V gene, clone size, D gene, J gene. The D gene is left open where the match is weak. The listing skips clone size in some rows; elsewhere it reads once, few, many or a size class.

CASSQEGAGHRSYNEQFF,TGCGCCAGCAGCCAAGAGGGAGCGGGACATAGGTCCTACAATGAGCAGTTCTTC,TRBV4-1,-,-,TRBJ2-1
CASSPRTANGELFF,TGCGCCAGCAGCCCCCGGACGGCTAACGGGGAGCTGTTTTTT,TRBV5-1,few,-,TRBJ2-2
CASSLAALAGGYNEQFF,TGTGCCAGCAGCTTAGCCGCCCTAGCGGGAGGCTACAATGAGCAGTTCTTC,TRBV7-2,-,TRBD2,TRBJ2-1
CASSTLGLAGETQYF,TGCGCCAGCAGCACCCTCGGACTAGCGGGAGAGACCCAGTACTTC,TRBV5-1,-,TRBD2,TRBJ2-5
CASSLAKTSYTGELFF,TGCGCCAGCAGCTTGGCCAAGACTTCTTACACCGGGGAGCTGTTTTTT,TRBV5-1,-,-,TRBJ2-2
CASSFRETQYF,TGTGCCAGCAGCTTTCGAGAGACCCAGTACTTC,TRBV7-3,-,-,TRBJ2-5
CSALPQDLKETQYF,TGCAGTGCTCTCCCTCAGGACTTAAAAGAGACCCAGTACTTC,TRBV20-1,many,-,TRBJ2-5
CASRATSGRILDKQFF,TGTGCCAGCAGGGCGACTAGCGGGAGAATACTTGATAAGCAGTTCTTC,TRBV2,-,TRBD2,TRBJ2-1
CATSILLAGARHTQYF,TGTGCCACCAGCATTCTACTAGCGGGAGCCCGACATACGCAGTATTTT,TRBV15,few,TRBD2,TRBJ2-3
CASSVGANTEAFF,TGTGCCAGCAGCGTTGGGGCGAACACTGAAGCTTTCTTT,TRBV7-2,-,-,TRBJ1-1
CASSFDGHGANVLTF,TGTGCCAGCAGCTTCGACGGGCACGGGGCCAACGTCCTGACTTTC,TRBV11-2,few,-,TRBJ2-6
CATMGPRGTGANVLTF,TGTGCCACCATGGGGCCACGGGGGACTGGGGCCAACGTCCTGACTTTC,TRBV24-1,few,-,TRBJ2-6
CSARDSGSNTEAFF,TGCAGTGCTAGAGATTCAGGGTCGAACACTGAAGCTTTCTTT,TRBV20-1,many,-,TRBJ1-1
CASSFVAIRVNPGQGFFKNIQYF,TGTGCCAGCAGTTTTGTCGCGATTCGGGTTAATCCGGGACAGGGCTTCTTCAAAAACATTCAGTACTTC,TRBV28,-,TRBD1,TRBJ2-4
CSASRPRTSTDTQYF,TGCAGTGCTAGTAGACCACGGACGAGCACAGATACGCAGTATTTT,TRBV20-1,-,-,TRBJ2-3
CASSSRRLGEKLFF,TGTGCCAGCTCCTCCCGTAGGCTAGGTGAAAAACTGTTTTTT,TRBV25-1,-,-,TRBJ1-4
CASSLVPASGKYEQFF,TGTGCCAGCAGCTTGGTGCCGGCTAGCGGGAAGTATGAGCAGTTCTTC,TRBV5-6,few,TRBD2,TRBJ2-1
CSAQSGLLAYEQYF,TGCAGTGCTCAATCGGGACTTTTAGCCTACGAGCAGTACTTC,TRBV20-1,-,-,TRBJ2-7
CASSPSFGTGWGEQYF,TGTGCCAGCTCACCGTCTTTTGGGACAGGGTGGGGCGAGCAGTACTTC,TRBV18,few,TRBD1,TRBJ2-7
CASSLERNSPLHF,TGTGCCAGCAGCTTAGAGAGGAATTCACCCCTCCACTTT,TRBV7-8,-,-,TRBJ1-6
CASSSRVGSTDTQYF,TGTGCCAGCAGTTCCAGGGTGGGAAGCACAGATACGCAGTATTTT,TRBV6-5,-,-,TRBJ2-3
CASSPLDRDEKLFF,TGCGCCAGCAGCCCACTGGACAGGGATGAAAAACTGTTTTTT,TRBV5-1,many,TRBD1,TRBJ1-4
CASSTGLNSPLHF,TGTGCCAGCAGTACGGGCCTCAATTCACCCCTCCACTTT,TRBV6-1,few,-,TRBJ1-6
CASSVVSVSGELFF,TGTGCCAGCAGCGTAGTTAGCGTATCCGGGGAGCTGTTTTTT,TRBV9,-,-,TRBJ2-2
CASSSRRSYNQPQHF,TGTGCCAGCAGTTCACGGCGTTCATACAATCAGCCCCAGCATTTT,TRBV27,-,-,TRBJ1-5
CASGQGGSAQHF,TGTGCCAGCGGACAGGGAGGTTCGGCCCAGCATTTT,TRBV12-3/TRBV12-4,many,TRBD1,TRBJ1-5
CASSFTGVGSLSGANVLTF,TGTGCCAGCAGTTTTACGGGGGTGGGATCCCTCTCTGGGGCCAACGTCCTGACTTTC,TRBV12-3/TRBV12-4,few,-,TRBJ2-6
CSGSDRVREQYF,TGCAGTGGATCGGACAGGGTACGGGAGCAGTACTTC,TRBV20-1,many,TRBD1,TRBJ2-7
CSVGGHGGRSYEQYF,TGCAGCGTTGGCGGCCATGGGGGGCGCTCCTACGAGCAGTACTTC,TRBV29-1,-,-,TRBJ2-7
CASQFGPTTEAFF,TGTGCCAGCCAATTCGGGCCTACCACTGAAGCTTTCTTT,TRBV6-2/TRBV6-3,medium-sized,-,TRBJ1-1
CSAWSGVQETQYF,TGCAGTGCGTGGAGCGGGGTCCAAGAGACCCAGTACTTC,TRBV20-1,few,TRBD2,TRBJ2-5
CSATGTGYGYTF,TGCAGTGCTACAGGGACGGGCTATGGCTACACCTTC,TRBV20-1,few,-,TRBJ1-2
CASSWNGQVYGYTF,TGTGCCAGCAGTTGGAATGGACAGGTCTATGGCTACACCTTC,TRBV12-3/TRBV12-4,-,TRBD1,TRBJ1-2
CAASGGTQKFNEQFF,TGTGCCGCCAGCGGAGGGACCCAGAAATTCAATGAGCAGTTCTTC,TRBV11-2,few,-,TRBJ2-1
CASSPMDRAYGNTEAFF,TGTGCCAGCTCACCAATGGACAGGGCTTATGGGAACACTGAAGCTTTCTTT,TRBV18,-,TRBD1,TRBJ1-1
CASRLLAGHNEQFF,TGCGCCAGCAGACTCTTAGCGGGCCACAATGAGCAGTTCTTC,TRBV5-1,many,TRBD2,TRBJ2-1
CASSFPGTGGYGYTF,TGTGCCAGCAGTTTCCCCGGGACAGGCGGTTATGGCTACACCTTC,TRBV28,few,TRBD1,TRBJ1-2
CASSPQGLANEQFF,TGTGCCAGCAGCCCCCAGGGGTTAGCCAATGAGCAGTTCTTC,TRBV12-3/TRBV12-4,few,-,TRBJ2-1
CASSLYQETQYF,TGCGCCAGCAGCTTGTACCAAGAGACCCAGTACTTC,TRBV5-1,many,-,TRBJ2-5
CASSKGLLHNEQFF,TGTGCCAGCAGCAAGGGACTCCTCCACAATGAGCAGTTCTTC,TRBV7-9,few,-,TRBJ2-1
CATRETGDYEQFF,TGTGCCACCAGAGAGACCGGGGACTATGAGCAGTTCTTC,TRBV15,-,-,TRBJ2-1
CASTEGREQFF,TGTGCCAGCACCGAGGGGCGGGAGCAGTTCTTC,TRBV6-2/TRBV6-3,-,-,TRBJ2-1